This passage covers 14 T cell receptor beta chains from one sample sequenced in a study of naive and memory T cell subsets. Treatment indicated: skin biopsy from PPD injection site in Mantoux-positive individual. The library had UMIs added by 3' ligation of an oligonucleotide to TCR cDNA. Amplification of ligated cDNA took four PCR rounds with SP2 and nested alpha and beta constant primers. TCRdb reanalysed the UMI-ligation and nested PCR reads using MiXCR and keeps one entry per CDR3 protein. The table shows 20,000 to 25,000 distinct CDR3 sequences, with 6% occurring only once. Sample: skin, taken from a tuberculin skin test site. Receptors originate from an adult in good health.

This clonotype has a count of ten or more. This sequence joins TRBV20-1 and TRBJ1-2; no definite D call. V shed 5 bases and J shed 1 base, with 5 bases lying between them. This CDR3 comprises 11 residues. The V gene's germline CDR1 is DFQATT and CDR2 SNEGSKA (reference sequence). The CDR3 nucleotides are TGCAGTGCTTATAATAACTATGGCTACACCTTC. This codes for CSAYNNYGYTF.

This clonotype is medium-sized by share. CDR3 sequence (DNA): TGTGCCAGCAGCCAAGGGAGGTCCAATCGGGCAGATACGCAGTATTTT. Encoded protein: CASSQGRSNRADTQYF. This rearrangement joins TRBV14 to TRBJ2-3, with D perhaps TRBD2 (5 bases). The ends were cut back, 1 base at V and 4 bases at J, with 15 bases in the middle. CDR1 and CDR2 from the germline V gene are SGHDN and FVKESK. The CDR3 sequence is 16 residues long.

The chain joins TRBV2 to TRBJ2-2, with D uncertain. CDR3 length: 14 residues. V lost 3 bases and J lost 3, with 8 bases in between. Germline lookup yields CDR1 SNHLY and CDR2 FYNNEI. CDR3 in DNA: TGTGCCAGCAGTGAGGAGTCGGACACCGGGGAGCTGTTTTTT. Translated: CASSEESDTGELFF.

This clonotype showed up many times. V usage is TRBV7-8 and J usage is TRBJ1-4, with TRBD1 matching 11 bases. Germline assignment: CDR1 SGHVS and CDR2 FQNEAQ. The CDR3 covers 16 residues. V dropped 4 bases and J dropped 8; count of bases not matched to a gene: 9. CDR3 nucleotides: TGTGCCAGCAGCTCCGGACAGGGGGCCTCCAAGGAAAAACTGTTTTTT. As protein: CASSSGQGASKEKLFF.

This clonotype was observed many times. The gene calls are TRBV29-1 and TRBJ1-1; tentatively, D is TRBD1 (6 bases). CDR3 length equals 12 residues. The germline gives CDR1 SQVTM, CDR2 ANQGSEA. The CDR3 DNA follows: TGCAGTTCCGAGGCGCAGGGGAGCAGAGCTTTCTTT. It specifies CSSEAQGSRAFF.

The gene calls are TRBV27 and TRBJ1-1; TRBD1 matches at 8 bases. Germline V gives CDR1 MNHEY, CDR2 SMNVEV (reference sequence). CDR3 length equals 16 residues. Trimming took 8 bases from V and 1 from J; bases not matched to a gene: 12. The CDR3 protein is CASGTNRGNRNTEAFF. DNA for the CDR3: TGTGCCAGCGGGACGAACAGGGGGAATAGGAACACTGAAGCTTTCTTT.

This clonotype occurred many times. The chain uses TRBV5-1 and TRBJ2-1, with D possibly being TRBD1 (5 bases). The CDR3 consists of 12 residues. Germline V lookup: CDR1 SGHRS, CDR2 YFSETQ. V was clipped by 3 bases and J by 7 bases, with 8 bases between them. The chain's CDR3 is CASSSRVNEQFF. The CDR3 DNA follows: TGCGCCAGCAGCTCCAGGGTTAATGAGCAGTTCTTC.

This clonotype showed up many times. The J gene is TRBJ2-1, the V gene TRBV6-2 or TRBV6-3; the match to TRBD2 covers 13 bases. The V segment lost 5 bases and the J segment 8 bases; nucleotides outside the gene matches: 9. Germline lookup yields CDR1 MNHEY and CDR2 SVGEGT. The CDR3 extends over 16 amino acids. The CDR3 loop reads CASSLVGLAGADEQFF. The DNA of the CDR3 is TGTGCCAGCAGTCTCGTTGGACTAGCGGGAGCCGATGAGCAGTTCTTC.

This clonotype was seen repeatedly, ten times or more. V gene TRBV20-1 combines with J gene TRBJ2-3, with TRBD2 matching 9 bases. The CDR3 runs to 14 residues. The trim removed 5 bases at V and 1 base at J, leaving 4 bases unmatched. Looked up from germline, CDR1 is DFQATT and CDR2 is SNEGSKA (reference sequence). In DNA, the CDR3 is TGCAGTGCTGTTAGCGGGAGCGGCACAGATACGCAGTATTTT. Its translation: CSAVSGSGTDTQYF.

This clonotype was detected many times. Here the CDR3 DNA reads TGTGCCAGCAGTGTCTTAGAGAACACTGAAGCTTTCTTT. Translated, it gives CASSVLENTEAFF. The chain recombines TRBV2 with TRBJ1-1; D is unresolved. Trimming took off 4 bases at V and 1 base at J, with 7 bases between the two ends. Germline V lookup: CDR1 SNHLY, CDR2 FYNNEI. This CDR3 is 13 amino acids long.

This clonotype was recorded at least ten times. CDR3 sequence (DNA): TGTGCCAGCTCACCCCGGGGGGGTACTGAAGCTTTCTTT. As protein: CASSPRGGTEAFF. The chain has TRBV18 and TRBJ1-1, with D possibly TRBD1 on 5 matching bases. The germline V gene encodes CDR1 KGHSH and CDR2 LQKENI. The CDR3 totals 13 residues. The V and J ends lost 3 bases and 5 bases respectively, with 10 bases between them.

This clonotype was observed at least ten times. The gene calls are TRBV20-1 and TRBJ2-2; D is undetermined. CDR3 length: 11 residues. Germline CDR1 reads DFQATT; CDR2 reads SNEGSKA (reference sequence). The germline V and J ends were trimmed by 2 bases and 4 bases, with 2 bases remaining between them. This CDR3 reads CSARLTGELFF. CDR3 nucleotides: TGCAGTGCTAGACTCACCGGGGAGCTGTTTTTT.

This clonotype was detected many times. This chain uses TRBV18 with TRBJ2-5, with D perhaps matching TRBD2 (6 bases). Germline loops: CDR1 KGHSH, CDR2 LQKENI. The CDR3 length is 13 residues. Trimming stripped 6 bases from V and 3 bases from J, with 11 bases between. The CDR3 loop is CASSAGLKETQYF. CDR3 nucleotide sequence: TGTGCCAGCTCCGCGGGACTTAAAGAGACCCAGTACTTC.

This clonotype was found many times. The chain uses TRBV16 and TRBJ1-4; D ambiguous. V was cut by 4 bases and J by 5 bases, with 11 bases left in between. The CDR3 runs 14 residues. In germline, CDR1 is KGHSY, CDR2 FQNENV. The CDR3 spells CASSLSTGNEKLFF. The CDR3 coding sequence is TGTGCCAGCAGCCTTTCGACTGGGAATGAAAAACTGTTTTTT.